This T cell receptor beta chain was identified during a study of T cell responses to AZD1222 COVID-19 vaccine (dated by TCRdb to about 2021). For the study in its entirety: AZD1222 recipients with second doses at about 4 weeks or about 12 weeks were pooled, because spike-specific TCR depth and breadth did not differ between schedules. TCR sequencing was performed for some 250 trial participants, of whom about 210 were given two doses of AZD1222 and around 26 were given two doses of MenACWY control vaccine. Trial participants were enrolled into age subgroups of 18-55, 56-69 and 70-plus years, which contained 148, 28 and 57 TCR-sequenced participants, respectively.

The CDR3 regions of human TCRbeta chains were analyzed by immunosequencing. The source study handled its data this way. TCRs in the repertoires were matched against a reference library of SARS-CoV-2-specific TCRs that had been generated with the MIRA antigen-specificity platform. Breadth was defined as the fraction of unique TCRs that were SARS-CoV-2-associated, and depth was defined as the fraction of total T cells that were SARS-CoV-2-associated. Using the MIRA data, every spike-specific TCR was mapped to the spike region that the TCR reacted to and assigned to either a CD4 or a CD8 class. Log10-transformed breadth and depth values were compared by one-way ANOVA with Sidak's multiple comparisons tests. TCRdb obtained this table from immuneACCESS and retained in-frame rearrangements with V and J assigned. These tables miss some clones; where compared with another copy, unresolved V genes account for less than half of the shortfall, and the remainder is unexplained. The V and J calls and clone size are taken from that table; D and trimming were inferred from the DNA. Here the sample has 150,000 or so clones; approximately 93% occur a single time. The ten most abundant clones make up about 5.1% of the sample.

What the authors observed across the whole study: The whole spike protein was spanned by vaccine-associated CD4 TCRs, and dominant responses were seen in regions 160-218 and 743-854. A significant rise in spike-specific TCR breadth and depth was observed after two AZD1222 doses relative to day 0 and relative to MenACWY recipients. No day 14 peak-response samples were available, so repertoires were characterized only after the peak T cell response. Conclusions about previously exposed vaccinees were limited because only a handful of AZD1222 recipients were SARS-CoV-2 seropositive at baseline. Reportedly, close to half of the unique spike-specific TCRs recognized epitopes lying outside the regions that are mutated in the B.1.351 and B.1.1.7 variants. Most participants were white British and females outnumbered males, and the authors suggested that clonal diversity may have been underestimated. In the small 56-69-year group, the increase in depth fell short of significance, most likely because of low power.

Sample time point, as interpreted from the label and publication: baseline before first vaccination. Vaccinee samples came from UK trials COV001 and COV002, including a single-blind randomized controlled phase 2/3 trial of AZD1222 (ChAdOx1 nCoV-19) in healthy adults. Trial participant PBMC samples were collected at day 0 and day 28 after the second dose for TCRbeta chain sequencing. From the cysteine through the phenylalanine, the CDR3 covers 13 amino acids. The entry retains the CDR3 DNA only, 39 bases that are in frame from base 1. Compared with germline, V lacks 6 bases and J lacks 4 bases; bases without a gene match: 5. Concerning this clone: This receptor's antigen is unknown. It has no much larger one-base neighbor in the sample; base qualities were not kept.

The source material was peripheral blood, sampled on day 0 of AZD1222 vaccination. The TCR originated in an adult in good health. The V and J segments used are TRBV12-3 or TRBV12-4 and TRBJ1-1, with 7 bases in between that match TRBD1. The CDR3 protein is CASRPGQITEAFF. The DNA is TGTGCCAGCAGACCGGGACAGATCACTGAAGCTTTCTTT.